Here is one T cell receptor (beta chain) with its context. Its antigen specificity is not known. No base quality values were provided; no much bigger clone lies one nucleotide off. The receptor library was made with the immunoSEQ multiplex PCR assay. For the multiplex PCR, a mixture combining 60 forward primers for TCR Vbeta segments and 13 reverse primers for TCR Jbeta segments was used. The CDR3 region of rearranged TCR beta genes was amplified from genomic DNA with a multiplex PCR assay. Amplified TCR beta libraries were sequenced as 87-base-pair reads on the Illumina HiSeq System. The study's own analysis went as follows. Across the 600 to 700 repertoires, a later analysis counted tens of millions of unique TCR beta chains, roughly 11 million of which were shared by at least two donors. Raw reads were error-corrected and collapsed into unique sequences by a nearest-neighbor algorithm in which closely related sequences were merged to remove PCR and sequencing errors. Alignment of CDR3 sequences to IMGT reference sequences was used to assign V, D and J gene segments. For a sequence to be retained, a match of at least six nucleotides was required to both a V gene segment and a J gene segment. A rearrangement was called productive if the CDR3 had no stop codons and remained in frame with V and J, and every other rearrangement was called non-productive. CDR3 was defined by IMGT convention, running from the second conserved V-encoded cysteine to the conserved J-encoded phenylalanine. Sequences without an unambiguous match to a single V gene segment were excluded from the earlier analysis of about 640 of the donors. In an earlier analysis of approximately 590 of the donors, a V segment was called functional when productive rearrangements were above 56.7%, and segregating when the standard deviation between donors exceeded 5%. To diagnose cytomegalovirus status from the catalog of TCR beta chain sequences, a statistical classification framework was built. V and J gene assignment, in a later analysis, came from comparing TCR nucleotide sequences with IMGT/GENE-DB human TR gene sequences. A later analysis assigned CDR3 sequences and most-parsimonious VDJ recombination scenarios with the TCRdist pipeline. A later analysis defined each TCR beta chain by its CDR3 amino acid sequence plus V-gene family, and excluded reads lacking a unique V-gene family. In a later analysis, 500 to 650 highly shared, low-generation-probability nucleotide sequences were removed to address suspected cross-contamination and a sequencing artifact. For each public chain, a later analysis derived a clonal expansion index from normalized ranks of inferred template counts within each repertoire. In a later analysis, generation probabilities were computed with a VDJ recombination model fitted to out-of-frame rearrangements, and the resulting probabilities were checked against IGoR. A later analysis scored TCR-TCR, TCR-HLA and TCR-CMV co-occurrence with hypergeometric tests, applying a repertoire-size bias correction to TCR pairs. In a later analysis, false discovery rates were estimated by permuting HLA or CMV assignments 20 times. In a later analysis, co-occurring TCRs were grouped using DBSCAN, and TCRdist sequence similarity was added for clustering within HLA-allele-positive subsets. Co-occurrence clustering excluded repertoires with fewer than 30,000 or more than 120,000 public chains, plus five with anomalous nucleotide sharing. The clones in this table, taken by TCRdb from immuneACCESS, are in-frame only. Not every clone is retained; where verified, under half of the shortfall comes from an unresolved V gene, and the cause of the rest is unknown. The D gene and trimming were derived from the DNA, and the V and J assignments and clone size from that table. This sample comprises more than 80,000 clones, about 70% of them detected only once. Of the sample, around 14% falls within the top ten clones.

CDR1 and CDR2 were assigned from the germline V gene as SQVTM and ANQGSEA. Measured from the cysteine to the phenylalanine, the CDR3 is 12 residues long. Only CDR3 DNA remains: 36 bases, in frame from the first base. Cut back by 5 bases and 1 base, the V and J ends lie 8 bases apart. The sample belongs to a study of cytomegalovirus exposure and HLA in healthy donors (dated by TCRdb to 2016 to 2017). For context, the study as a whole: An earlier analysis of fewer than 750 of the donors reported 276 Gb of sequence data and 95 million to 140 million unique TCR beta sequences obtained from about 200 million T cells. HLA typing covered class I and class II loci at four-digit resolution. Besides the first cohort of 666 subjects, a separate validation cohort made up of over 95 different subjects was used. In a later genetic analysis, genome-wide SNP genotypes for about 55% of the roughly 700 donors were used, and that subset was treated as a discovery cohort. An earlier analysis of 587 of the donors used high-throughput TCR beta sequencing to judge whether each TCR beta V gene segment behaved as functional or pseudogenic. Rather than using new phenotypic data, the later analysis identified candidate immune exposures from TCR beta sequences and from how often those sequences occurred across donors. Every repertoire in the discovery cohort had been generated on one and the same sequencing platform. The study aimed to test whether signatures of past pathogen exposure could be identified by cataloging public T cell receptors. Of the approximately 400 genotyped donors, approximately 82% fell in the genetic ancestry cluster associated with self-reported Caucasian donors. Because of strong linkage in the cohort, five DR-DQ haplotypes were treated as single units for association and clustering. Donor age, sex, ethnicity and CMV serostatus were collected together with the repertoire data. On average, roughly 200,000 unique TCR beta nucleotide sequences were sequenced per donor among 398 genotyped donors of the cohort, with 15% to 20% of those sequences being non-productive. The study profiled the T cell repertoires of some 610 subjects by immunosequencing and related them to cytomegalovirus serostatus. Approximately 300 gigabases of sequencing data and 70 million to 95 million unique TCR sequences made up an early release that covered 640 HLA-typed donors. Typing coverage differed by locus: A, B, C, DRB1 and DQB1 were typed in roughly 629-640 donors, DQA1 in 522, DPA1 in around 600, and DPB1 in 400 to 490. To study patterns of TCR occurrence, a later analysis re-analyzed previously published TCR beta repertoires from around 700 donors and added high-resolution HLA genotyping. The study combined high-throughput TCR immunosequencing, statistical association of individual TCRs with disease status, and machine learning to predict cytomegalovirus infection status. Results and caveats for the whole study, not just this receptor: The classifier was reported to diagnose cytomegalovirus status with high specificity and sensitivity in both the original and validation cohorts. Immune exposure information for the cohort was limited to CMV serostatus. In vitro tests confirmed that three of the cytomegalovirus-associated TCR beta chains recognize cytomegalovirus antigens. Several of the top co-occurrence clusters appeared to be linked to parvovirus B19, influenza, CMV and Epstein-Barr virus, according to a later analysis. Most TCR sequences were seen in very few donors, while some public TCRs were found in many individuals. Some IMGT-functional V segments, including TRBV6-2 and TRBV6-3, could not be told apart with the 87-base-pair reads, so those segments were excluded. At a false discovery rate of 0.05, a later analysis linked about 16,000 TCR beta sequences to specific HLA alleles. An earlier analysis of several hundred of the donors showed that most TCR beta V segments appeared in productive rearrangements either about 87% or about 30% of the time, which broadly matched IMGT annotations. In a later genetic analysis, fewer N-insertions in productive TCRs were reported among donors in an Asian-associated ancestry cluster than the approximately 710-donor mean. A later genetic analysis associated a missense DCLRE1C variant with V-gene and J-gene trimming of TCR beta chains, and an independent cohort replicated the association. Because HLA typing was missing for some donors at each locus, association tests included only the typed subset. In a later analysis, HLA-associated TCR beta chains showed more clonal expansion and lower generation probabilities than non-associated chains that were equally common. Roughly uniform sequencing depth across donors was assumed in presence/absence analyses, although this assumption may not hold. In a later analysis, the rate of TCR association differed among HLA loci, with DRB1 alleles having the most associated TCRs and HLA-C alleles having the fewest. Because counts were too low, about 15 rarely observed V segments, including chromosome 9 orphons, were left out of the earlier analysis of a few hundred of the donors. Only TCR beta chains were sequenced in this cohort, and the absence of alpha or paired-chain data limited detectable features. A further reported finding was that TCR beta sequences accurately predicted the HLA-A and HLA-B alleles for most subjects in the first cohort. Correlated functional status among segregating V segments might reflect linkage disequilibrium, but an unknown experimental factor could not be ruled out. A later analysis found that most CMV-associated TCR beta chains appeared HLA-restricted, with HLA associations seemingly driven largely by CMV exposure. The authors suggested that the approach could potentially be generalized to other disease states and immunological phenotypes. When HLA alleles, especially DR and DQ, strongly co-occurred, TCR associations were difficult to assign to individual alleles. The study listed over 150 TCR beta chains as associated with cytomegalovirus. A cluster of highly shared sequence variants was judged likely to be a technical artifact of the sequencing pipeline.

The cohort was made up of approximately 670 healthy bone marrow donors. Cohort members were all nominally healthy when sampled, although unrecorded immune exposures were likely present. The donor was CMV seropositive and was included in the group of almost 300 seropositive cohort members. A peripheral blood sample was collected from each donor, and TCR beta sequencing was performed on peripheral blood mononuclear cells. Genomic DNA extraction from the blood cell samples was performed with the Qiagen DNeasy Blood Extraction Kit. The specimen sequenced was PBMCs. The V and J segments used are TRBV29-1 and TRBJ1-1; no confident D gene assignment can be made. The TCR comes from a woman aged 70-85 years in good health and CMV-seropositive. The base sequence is TGCAGCGTTCAGGATTCGAACACTGAAGCTTTCTTT. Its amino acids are CSVQDSNTEAFF.